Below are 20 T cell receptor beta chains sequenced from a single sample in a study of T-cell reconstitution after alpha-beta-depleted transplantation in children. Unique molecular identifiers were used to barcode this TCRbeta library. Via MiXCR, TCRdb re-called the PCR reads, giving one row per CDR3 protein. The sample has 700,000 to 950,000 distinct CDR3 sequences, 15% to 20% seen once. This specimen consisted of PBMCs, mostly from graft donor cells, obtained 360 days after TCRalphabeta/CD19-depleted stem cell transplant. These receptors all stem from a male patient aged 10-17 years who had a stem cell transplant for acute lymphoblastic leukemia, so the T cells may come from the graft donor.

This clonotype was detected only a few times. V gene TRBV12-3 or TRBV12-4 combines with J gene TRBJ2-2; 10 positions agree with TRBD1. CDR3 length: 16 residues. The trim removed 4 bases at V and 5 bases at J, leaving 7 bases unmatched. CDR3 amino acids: CASSYGQGEGTGELFF. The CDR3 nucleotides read TGTGCCAGCAGTTATGGACAGGGGGAAGGGACCGGGGAGCTGTTTTTT.

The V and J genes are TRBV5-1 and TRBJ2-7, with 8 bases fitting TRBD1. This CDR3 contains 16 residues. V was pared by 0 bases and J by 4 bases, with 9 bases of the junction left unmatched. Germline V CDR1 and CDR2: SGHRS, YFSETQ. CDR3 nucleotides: TGCGCCAGCAGCTTGGATGTCTCAGGGGGCTTTTACGAGCAGTACTTC. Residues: CASSLDVSGGFYEQYF.

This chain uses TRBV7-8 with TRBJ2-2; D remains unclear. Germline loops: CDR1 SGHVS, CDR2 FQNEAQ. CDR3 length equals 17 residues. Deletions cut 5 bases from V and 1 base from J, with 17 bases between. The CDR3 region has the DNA TGTGCCAGCAGCCCCGTAGTTAAGGGCGGGAACACCGGGGAGCTGTTTTTT. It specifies CASSPVVKGGNTGELFF.

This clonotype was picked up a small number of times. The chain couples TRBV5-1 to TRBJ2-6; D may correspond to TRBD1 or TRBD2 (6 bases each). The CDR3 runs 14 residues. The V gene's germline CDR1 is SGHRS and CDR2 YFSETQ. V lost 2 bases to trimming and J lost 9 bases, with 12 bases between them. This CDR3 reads CASSLGRGGNVLTF. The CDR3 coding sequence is TGCGCCAGCAGCTTAGGCAGGGGAGGCAACGTCCTGACTTTC.

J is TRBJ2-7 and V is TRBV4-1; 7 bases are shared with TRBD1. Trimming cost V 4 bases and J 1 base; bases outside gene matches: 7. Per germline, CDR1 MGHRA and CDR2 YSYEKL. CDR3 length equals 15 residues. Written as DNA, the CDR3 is TGCGCCAGCAGCCCCCCCGGGACAGTATCCTACGAGCAGTACTTC. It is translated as CASSPPGTVSYEQYF.

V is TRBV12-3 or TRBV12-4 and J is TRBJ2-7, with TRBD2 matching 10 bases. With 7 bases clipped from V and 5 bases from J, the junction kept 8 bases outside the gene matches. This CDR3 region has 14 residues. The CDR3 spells CASTSHSGRNEQYF. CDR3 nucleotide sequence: TGTGCCAGCACCTCTCATAGCGGGAGGAACGAGCAGTACTTC.

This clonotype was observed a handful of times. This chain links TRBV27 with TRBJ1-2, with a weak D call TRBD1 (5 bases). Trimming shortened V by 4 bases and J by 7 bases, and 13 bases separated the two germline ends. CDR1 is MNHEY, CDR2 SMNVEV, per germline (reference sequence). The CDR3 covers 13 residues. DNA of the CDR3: TGTGCCAGCAGTTCCAGGGAATTCTCTGGCTACACCTTC. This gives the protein CASSSREFSGYTF.

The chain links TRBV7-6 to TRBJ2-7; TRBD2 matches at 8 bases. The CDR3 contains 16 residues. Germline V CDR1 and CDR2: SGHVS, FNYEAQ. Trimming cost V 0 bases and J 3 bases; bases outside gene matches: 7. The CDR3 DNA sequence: TGTGCCAGCAGCTTAGCCGAGCGGGAGCCAATCTACGAGCAGTACTTC. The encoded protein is CASSLAEREPIYEQYF.

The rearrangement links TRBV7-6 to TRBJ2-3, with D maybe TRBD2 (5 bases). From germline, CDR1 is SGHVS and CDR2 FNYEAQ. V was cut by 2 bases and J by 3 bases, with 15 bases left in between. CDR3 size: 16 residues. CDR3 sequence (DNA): TGTGCCAGCAGCTTATCTGTGCTGCGGGCGACAGATACGCAGTATTTT. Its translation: CASSLSVLRATDTQYF.

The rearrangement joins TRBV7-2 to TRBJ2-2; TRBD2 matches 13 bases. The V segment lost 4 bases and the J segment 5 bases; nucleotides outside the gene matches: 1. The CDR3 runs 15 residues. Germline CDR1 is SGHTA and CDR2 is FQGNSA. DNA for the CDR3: TGTGCCAGCAGCTGGACTAGCGGGGGAACCGGGGAGCTGTTTTTT. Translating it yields CASSWTSGGTGELFF.

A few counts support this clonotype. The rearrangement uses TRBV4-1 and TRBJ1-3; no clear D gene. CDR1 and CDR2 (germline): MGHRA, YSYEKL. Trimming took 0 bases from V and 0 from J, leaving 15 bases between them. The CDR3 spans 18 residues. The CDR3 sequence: CASSQDSNLRRSGNTIYF. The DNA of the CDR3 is TGCGCCAGCAGCCAAGATTCTAACCTCCGCCGCTCTGGAAACACCATATATTTT.

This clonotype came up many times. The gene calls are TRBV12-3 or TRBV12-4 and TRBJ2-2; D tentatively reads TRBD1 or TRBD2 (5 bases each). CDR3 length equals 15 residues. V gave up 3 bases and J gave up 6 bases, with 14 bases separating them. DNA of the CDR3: TGTGCCAGCAGTTTTCTGGGGGAGTTCGCCGGGGAGCTGTTTTTT. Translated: CASSFLGEFAGELFF.

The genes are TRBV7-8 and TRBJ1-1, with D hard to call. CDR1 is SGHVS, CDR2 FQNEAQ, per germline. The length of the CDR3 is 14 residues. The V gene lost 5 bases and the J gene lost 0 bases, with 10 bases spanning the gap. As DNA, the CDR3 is TGTGCCAGCAGCATTAAAAGTATGAACACTGAAGCTTTCTTT. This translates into CASSIKSMNTEAFF. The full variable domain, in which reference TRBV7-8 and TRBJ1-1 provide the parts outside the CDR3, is GAGVSQSPRYKVAKRGQDVALRCDPISGHVSLFWYQQALGQGPEFLTYFQNEAQLDKSGLPSDRFFAERPEGSVSTLKIQRTQQEDSAVYLCASSIKSMNTEAFFGQGTRLTVV.

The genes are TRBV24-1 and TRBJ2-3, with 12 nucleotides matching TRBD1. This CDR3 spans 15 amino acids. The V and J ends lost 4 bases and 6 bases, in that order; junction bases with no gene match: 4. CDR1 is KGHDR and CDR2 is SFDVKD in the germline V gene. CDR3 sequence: CATSDRGQGADTQYF. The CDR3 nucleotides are TGTGCCACCAGTGACCGGGGACAGGGGGCTGATACGCAGTATTTT.

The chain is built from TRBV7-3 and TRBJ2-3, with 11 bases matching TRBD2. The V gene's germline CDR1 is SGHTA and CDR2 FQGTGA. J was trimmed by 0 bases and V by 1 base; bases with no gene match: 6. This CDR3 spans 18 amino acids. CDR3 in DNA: TGTGCCAGCAGCTTAAGGCTAGCGGGAGGCTCTAGCACAGATACGCAGTATTTT. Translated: CASSLRLAGGSSTDTQYF.

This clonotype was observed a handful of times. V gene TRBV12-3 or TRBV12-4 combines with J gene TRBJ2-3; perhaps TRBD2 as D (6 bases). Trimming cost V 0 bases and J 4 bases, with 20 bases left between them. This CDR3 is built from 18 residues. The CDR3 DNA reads TGTGCCAGCAGTTTAGCGCCATTTCGACTAGGAAGGGCAGATACGCAGTATTTT. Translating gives CASSLAPFRLGRADTQYF.

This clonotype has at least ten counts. The CDR3 here is CAVKRNTGELFF. In DNA form, the CDR3 reads TGTGCCGTGAAGAGAAACACCGGGGAGCTGTTTTTT. This rearrangement joins TRBV7-6 to TRBJ2-2; D call uncertain. The germline V gene has CDR1 SGHVS and CDR2 FNYEAQ. V lost 11 bases and J 2 bases, leaving 9 bases between the germline ends. CDR3 length: 12 residues.

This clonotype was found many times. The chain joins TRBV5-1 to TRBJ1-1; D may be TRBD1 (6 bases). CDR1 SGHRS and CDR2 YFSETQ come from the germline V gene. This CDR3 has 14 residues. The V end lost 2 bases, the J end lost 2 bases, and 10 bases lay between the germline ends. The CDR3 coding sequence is TGCGCCAGCAGCTTACAGGGTGGAAACACTGAAGCTTTCTTT. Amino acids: CASSLQGGNTEAFF.

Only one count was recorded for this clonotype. Written as DNA, the CDR3 is TGTGCCAGCGGGGAATGGGGGGAAAGTGAAAAACTGTTTTTT. It translates to CASGEWGESEKLFF. V is TRBV27 and J is TRBJ1-4; a weak D match, TRBD1 (5 bases). The V gene lost 8 bases and the J gene lost 7 bases, with 17 bases spanning the gap. Germline V gene lookup returns CDR1 MNHEY and CDR2 SMNVEV (reference sequence). The CDR3 runs 14 residues. Complete variable domain (other parts from reference TRBV27 and TRBJ1-4): EAQVTQNPRYLITVTGKKLTVTCSQNMNHEYMSWYRQDPGLGLRQIYYSMNVEVTDKGDVPEGYKVSRKEKRNFPLILESPSPNQTSLYFCASGEWGESEKLFFGSGTQLSVL.

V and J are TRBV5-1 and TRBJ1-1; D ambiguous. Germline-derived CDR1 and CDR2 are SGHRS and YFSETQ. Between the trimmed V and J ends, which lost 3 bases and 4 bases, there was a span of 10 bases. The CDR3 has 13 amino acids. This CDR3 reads CASSSRPSTEAFF. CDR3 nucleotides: TGCGCCAGCAGCTCGAGACCGAGCACTGAAGCTTTCTTT. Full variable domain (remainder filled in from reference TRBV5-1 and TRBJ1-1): KAGVTQTPRYLIKTRGQQVTLSCSPISGHRSVSWYQQTPGQGLQFLFEYFSETQRNKGNFPGRFSGRQFSNSRSEMNVSTLELGDSALYLCASSSRPSTEAFFGQGTRLTVV.